The 7 T cell receptor beta chains presented below share a single source sample, sequenced in a study of T cell repertoires in cytomegalovirus infection. TCRdb recomputed calls from the reads with MiXCR, one row per CDR3 protein. The sample shows about 220,000 distinct CDR3 sequences, less than 50% of them seen only once. For these receptors, no antigen is known. This specimen was CD8+ T cells from cultured PBMCs, taken from culture after CMV antigen stimulation. These receptors were obtained from a human donor in good health (CMV status not recorded). Some clones in this sample may be carry-over from other donors' samples.

The chain couples TRBV6-6 to TRBJ2-7; 15 nucleotides align to TRBD2. Losses at the gene ends were 4 bases for V and 5 bases for J; bases not matched to a gene: 6. This CDR3 has 16 amino acids. In germline, CDR1 is MNHNY, CDR2 SVGAGI (reference sequence). In nucleotides, the CDR3 is TGTGCCAGCAGTTCCCGGACTAGCGGGAGGGCCAACGAGCAGTACTTC. It is translated as CASSSRTSGRANEQYF.

This clonotype was observed a few times. The chain employs TRBV7-9 and TRBJ1-5; weak D call: TRBD1 (5 bases). With 1 base removed from V and 2 bases from J, the gap between germline ends came to 15 bases. Germline V CDR1 and CDR2: SEHNR, FQNEAQ (reference sequence). The CDR3 contains 17 residues. The chain's CDR3 is CASSLEFEGPGNQPQHF. The CDR3 DNA reads TGTGCCAGCAGCTTAGAGTTCGAGGGACCGGGCAATCAGCCCCAGCATTTT.

This clonotype was seen a single time. The chain joins TRBV4-1 to TRBJ1-2, with TRBD1 as a possible D gene (6 bases). Trimming left V 3 bases short and J 5 bases short, with 16 bases between. The CDR3 is 15 amino acids. CDR1 and CDR2 from the germline V gene are MGHRA and YSYEKL. In DNA, the CDR3 is TGCGCCAGCAGCCACAACAGGGACGCGTTATATGGCTACACCTTC. Amino acid sequence: CASSHNRDALYGYTF.

The chain combines TRBV7-9 with TRBJ1-2; 7 bases are shared with TRBD1. This CDR3 contains 15 residues. Germline trimming cut 0 bases from V and 4 bases from J; bases unmatched to any gene: 5. In germline, CDR1 is SEHNR, CDR2 FQNEAQ (reference sequence). CDR3 DNA: TGTGCCAGCAGCTTAGCCCAAGGGGGCAGCTATGGCTACACCTTC. This gives the protein CASSLAQGGSYGYTF.

V is TRBV27 and J is TRBJ2-2; the D gene is possibly TRBD1 (6 bases). Trimming stripped 3 bases from V and 1 base from J, with 9 bases between. Looked up from germline, CDR1 is MNHEY and CDR2 is SMNVEV (reference sequence). There are 15 residues in the CDR3. The DNA of the CDR3 is TGTGCCAGCAGTTTCTACAGGGAGAACACCGGGGAGCTGTTTTTT. Encoded protein: CASSFYRENTGELFF.

V usage is TRBV7-4 and J usage is TRBJ1-1; D not certain. The V end lost 5 bases, the J end lost 4 bases, and 17 bases lay between the germline ends. The CDR3 covers 15 residues. Germline V gives CDR1 SGHVT, CDR2 SQSDAQ. CDR3 in amino acids: CASSHPVFGSTEAFF. The CDR3 DNA is TGTGCCAGCAGCCACCCGGTCTTCGGGTCCACTGAAGCTTTCTTT.

This clonotype was detected ten times or more. The CDR3 here is CASSLDRGYEQYF. The CDR3 bases are TGTGCCAGCAGCTTAGATCGGGGTTACGAGCAGTACTTC. The chain joins TRBV7-2 to TRBJ2-7; TRBD2 might be the D (5 bases). CDR1 is SGHTA and CDR2 is FQGNSA in the germline V gene. The CDR3 covers 13 residues. Deletions cut 1 base from V and 4 bases from J, with 8 bases between.